Listed here are 27 T cell receptor beta chains from one sample, sequenced in a study of shared clonotypes between healthy human individuals. The protocol was immunoSEQ multiplex PCR, while the TCRdb copy is restricted to in-frame clones and leaves out a portion. This sample has nearly 1 million clones; less than 85% occur once, and the top ten carry around 1.4%. The source material was memory CD4+ T cells sorted from blood. The subset: CD45RA-negative fraction. These receptors were obtained from a young man in good health.

This clone is a singleton in its sample. CDR3 nucleotide sequence: TGTGCCTGGCTCCCCAGGGGTGGCTATGGCTACACCTTC. Its translation: CAWLPRGGYGYTF. V is TRBV30 and J is TRBJ1-2; D possibly corresponds to TRBD1 (6 bases). The V and J ends lost 5 bases and 4 bases respectively, with 14 bases between them. Per the germline V gene, CDR1 is GTSNPN and CDR2 is SVGIG (reference sequence). The CDR3 contains 13 residues. Based on the CDR3 plus reference TRBV30 and TRBJ1-2, the full variable domain is SQTIHQWPATLVQPVGSPLSLECTVEGTSNPNLYWYRQAAGRGLQLLFYSVGIGQISSEVPQNLSASRPQDRQFILSSKKLLLSDSGFYLCAWLPRGGYGYTFGSGTRLTVV.

This clone was seen a few times. The rearrangement uses TRBV18 and TRBJ2-7; no definite D call. The CDR3 covers 12 residues. Trimming cost V 3 bases and J 7 bases, with 10 bases left between them. Germline CDR1 is KGHSH and CDR2 is LQKENI. CDR3 sequence reads: CASSPSRVEQYF. The CDR3 DNA reads as TGTGCCAGCTCACCGTCAAGGGTTGAGCAGTACTTC.

This chain joins TRBV6-5 and TRBJ2-1, with 12 bases lining up with TRBD2. Germline V gene data show CDR1 as MNHEY and CDR2 as SVGAGI. CDR3 length equals 15 residues. V shed 2 bases and J 7 bases; nucleotides not matched to a gene: 3. The CDR3 is CASSYLAGGRNEQFF. In DNA, the CDR3 is TGTGCCAGCAGTTACCTAGCGGGAGGGCGTAATGAGCAGTTCTTC.

A remark on this clone: A much bigger clone sits one base away, suggesting this may be a read error. The same CDR3 also results from other DNA sequences found in this sample. The chain recombines TRBV5-1 with TRBJ2-7; 8 bases are a match to TRBD1. Germline V lookup: CDR1 SGHRS, CDR2 YFSETQ. CDR3 length: 14 residues. The junction had 5 bases not matched to a gene; V was cut back by 2 bases and J by 4 bases. The CDR3 coding sequence is TGCGCCAGCAGCTTCGACAGGGGAAGATACGAGCAGTACTTC. It yields the protein CASSFDRGRYEQYF.

The V call is TRBV28, the J call TRBJ2-1, with D perhaps matching TRBD1 or TRBD2 (6 bases each). The ends were cut back, 6 bases at V and 6 bases at J, with 18 bases in the middle. Germline assignment: CDR1 MDHEN and CDR2 SYDVKM. The CDR3 is made up of 15 amino acids. Here the CDR3 DNA reads TGTGCCAGCAGGAATAGCGGACAGAAGACCAATGAGCAGTTCTTC. It specifies CASRNSGQKTNEQFF.

The J gene is TRBJ2-7, the V gene TRBV5-1; D may correspond to TRBD1 or TRBD2 (5 bases each). Germline CDR1 SGHRS, CDR2 YFSETQ. The CDR3 has 16 residues. The ends were cut back, 1 base at V and 0 bases at J, with 14 bases in the middle. The CDR3 loop is CASSLWLGESSYEQYF. Written as DNA, the CDR3 is TGCGCCAGCAGCTTGTGGCTGGGGGAAAGCTCCTACGAGCAGTACTTC.

CDR3 sequence: CASSQDILAATGELFF. The CDR3 DNA is TGCGCCAGCAGCCAAGATATACTAGCGGCAACCGGGGAGCTGTTTTTT. The chain is built from TRBV4-1 and TRBJ2-2; the match to TRBD2 covers 8 bases. The J segment lost 5 bases and the V segment lost 0 bases, leaving 5 bases of the junction unmatched. The V gene's germline CDR1 is MGHRA and CDR2 YSYEKL. The CDR3 covers 16 residues.

This chain joins TRBV5-1 and TRBJ2-1; TRBD1 is a possible D gene (5 bases). CDR1 is SGHRS, CDR2 YFSETQ, per germline. V shed 0 bases and J shed 6 bases, with 13 bases lying between them. CDR3 length: 15 amino acids. The CDR3 loop reads CASSLELTGPNEQFF. The CDR3 DNA follows: TGCGCCAGCAGCTTGGAGTTAACAGGTCCCAATGAGCAGTTCTTC.

V usage is TRBV18 and J usage is TRBJ2-5; D gene uncertain. Per the germline V gene, CDR1 is KGHSH and CDR2 is LQKENI. Trimming took off 5 bases at V and 2 bases at J, with 9 bases between the two ends. This CDR3 is 13 amino acids long. The chain's CDR3 is CASSMEQQETQYF. The CDR3, as DNA: TGTGCCAGCTCAATGGAGCAGCAAGAGACCCAGTACTTC.

This clone was counted once. The chain joins TRBV28 to TRBJ1-1; no clear D gene. CDR3 size: 13 residues. Trimming took off 6 bases at V and 1 base at J, with 9 bases between the two ends. CDR1 and CDR2 from the germline V gene are MDHEN and SYDVKM. CDR3 residues: CASSNYRNTEAFF. CDR3 bases: TGTGCCAGCAGCAACTACAGGAACACTGAAGCTTTCTTT.

This clone has more than one count but fewer than ten. J is TRBJ1-5 and V is TRBV28; D is unresolved. The CDR3 is 16 amino acids. Germline-derived CDR1 and CDR2 are MDHEN and SYDVKM. Trimming shortened V by 2 bases and J by 0 bases, and 11 bases separated the two germline ends. The CDR3, as DNA: TGTGCCAGCAGTTTACGGCCGGTGGATAGCAATCAGCCCCAGCATTTT. Translating it yields CASSLRPVDSNQPQHF.

This chain joins TRBV30 and TRBJ1-4; tentatively, D is TRBD1 (6 bases). Per germline, CDR1 GTSNPN and CDR2 SVGIG (reference sequence). V dropped 2 bases and J dropped 10 bases, with 14 bases sitting between them. CDR3 length: 13 residues. Written as DNA, the CDR3 is TGTGCCTGGAGTCTCCTGACAGGTGGAAAACTGTTTTTT. This translates into CAWSLLTGGKLFF.

This chain links TRBV19 with TRBJ2-1; 10 bases agree with TRBD1. The germline V gene has CDR1 LNHDA and CDR2 SQIVND (reference sequence). The V gene end was trimmed by 4 bases and the J gene end by 7 bases; junction bases not matched to a gene: 10. The length of the CDR3 is 16 residues. The CDR3 nucleotides read TGTGCCAGTAGTACTAGACAGGGGGCGACGTGGAATGAGCAGTTCTTC. It translates to CASSTRQGATWNEQFF.

V is TRBV6-1 and J is TRBJ1-1; TRBD1 aligns across 7 bases. After removal of 2 bases from V and 4 bases from J, the junction contained 7 bases not matched to a gene. The V gene's germline CDR1 is MNHNS and CDR2 SASEGT. The CDR3 runs to 15 residues. The CDR3 sequence is CASSELPQGGTEAFF. The DNA of the CDR3 is TGTGCCAGCAGTGAATTACCTCAGGGGGGCACTGAAGCTTTCTTT.

Turning to this clone: Other nucleotide sequences in the sample specify the same CDR3. CDR3 in DNA: TGCGCCAGCAGTCCGAGCACAGATACGCAGTATTTT. Its translation is CASSPSTDTQYF. V gene TRBV10-1 combines with J gene TRBJ2-3; no definite D call. V lost 5 bases, J lost 0 bases, and 3 bases lay in between. The CDR3 length is 12 residues. Per germline, CDR1 WNHNN and CDR2 SYGVQD (reference sequence).

V usage is TRBV19 and J usage is TRBJ1-2, with unresolved D. CDR3 size: 13 residues. V lost 5 bases to trimming and J lost 2 bases, with 9 bases between them. CDR1 LNHDA and CDR2 SQIVND come from the germline V gene (reference sequence). The CDR3 here is CASSSRANYGYTF. As DNA, the CDR3 is TGTGCCAGTAGTTCCCGGGCAAACTATGGCTACACCTTC.

This chain links TRBV5-6 with TRBJ2-3; 7 bases align to TRBD1. Germline loops: CDR1 SGHDT, CDR2 YYEEEE. This CDR3 comprises 18 residues. The V segment lost 2 bases and the J segment 0 bases; nucleotides outside the gene matches: 12. For the CDR3, the DNA is TGTGCCAGCAGCTTACTGGGACAGCCGACAAGAAGCACAGATACGCAGTATTTT. Its protein product is CASSLLGQPTRSTDTQYF.

The table lists this clone with a few counts. The gene calls are TRBV5-5 and TRBJ1-1; D gene ambiguous. CDR1 is SGHKS, CDR2 YYEKEE, per germline (reference sequence). This CDR3 has 13 amino acids. V was pared by 2 bases and J by 5 bases, with 10 bases between. CDR3 residues: CASSFGVGTEAFF. CDR3 bases: TGTGCCAGCAGCTTCGGTGTGGGGACTGAAGCTTTCTTT.

The chain is built from TRBV9 and TRBJ2-3; perhaps TRBD1 as D (6 bases). The germline V gene encodes CDR1 SGDLS and CDR2 YYNGEE. The CDR3 runs to 15 residues. V gave up 3 bases and J gave up 3 bases, with 14 bases separating them. CDR3 sequence (DNA): TGTGCCAGCAGCGCACAGGGTACGTCGACAGATACGCAGTATTTT. Translation gives CASSAQGTSTDTQYF.

The rearrangement uses TRBV29-1 and TRBJ2-1; 11 nucleotides align to TRBD2. Looked up from germline, CDR1 is SQVTM and CDR2 is ANQGSEA. CDR3 length: 18 residues. With V trimmed by 4 bases and J by 0 bases, 11 bases remained unmatched. The CDR3 sequence is CSVVPPSGRMISYNEQFF. CDR3 sequence (DNA): TGCAGCGTTGTACCCCCTAGCGGGAGGATGATCTCCTACAATGAGCAGTTCTTC.

Only a few counts were recorded for this clone. The chain couples TRBV5-6 to TRBJ2-3; TRBD2 aligns across 10 bases. Looked up from germline, CDR1 is SGHDT and CDR2 is YYEEEE. With V trimmed by 3 bases and J by 2 bases, 6 bases remained unmatched. There are 16 residues in the CDR3. The CDR3 loop is CASSWRTSGFTDTQYF. The CDR3 region has the DNA TGTGCCAGCAGCTGGAGGACTAGCGGCTTCACAGATACGCAGTATTTT.

The rearrangement links TRBV28 to TRBJ2-5; 7 bases align to TRBD1. Germline CDR1 MDHEN, CDR2 SYDVKM. The junction had 3 bases not matched to a gene; V was cut back by 2 bases and J by 3 bases. This CDR3 has 14 residues. This chain's CDR3 is CASSLNRGKETQYF. The DNA for the CDR3 is TGTGCCAGCAGTTTAAACAGGGGAAAAGAGACCCAGTACTTC.

The V gene is TRBV6-1, the J gene TRBJ1-2, with 8 bases aligning to TRBD1. V was pared by 5 bases and J by 8 bases, with 7 bases of the junction left unmatched. The CDR3 extends over 13 amino acids. Germline lookup yields CDR1 MNHNS and CDR2 SASEGT. In nucleotides, the CDR3 is TGTGCCAGCAGTCCGACAGGGGAAGGCGGCTACACCTTC. Encoded protein: CASSPTGEGGYTF.

This clone was detected only once. The V call is TRBV18, the J call TRBJ2-7, with D possibly TRBD1 on 5 matching bases. The V and J ends lost 3 bases and 2 bases respectively, with 14 bases between them. Per the germline V gene, CDR1 is KGHSH and CDR2 is LQKENI. This CDR3 spans 15 amino acids. The CDR3 DNA is TGTGCCAGCTCACCCATAGGGGTGGGTCCCTACGAGCAGTACTTC. Translation gives CASSPIGVGPYEQYF.

This clone came up once. V is TRBV29-1 and J is TRBJ2-5, with 14 positions matching TRBD2. This CDR3 spans 13 amino acids. From germline, CDR1 is SQVTM and CDR2 ANQGSEA. Germline trimming cut 7 bases from V and 5 bases from J; bases unmatched to any gene: 3. CDR3 residues: CSGTSGGSETQYF. CDR3 DNA sequence: TGCAGCGGGACTAGCGGGGGGTCCGAGACCCAGTACTTC.

This chain joins TRBV7-2 and TRBJ1-6; D not resolved. V was pared by 3 bases and J by 5 bases, with 11 bases between. Germline CDR1 and CDR2: SGHTA and FQGNSA. The CDR3 covers 15 residues. The CDR3 loop reads CASSFGDIDNSPLHF. The CDR3 DNA sequence: TGTGCCAGCAGCTTCGGAGACATAGATAATTCACCCCTCCACTTT.

This clone has a handful of counts. Other nucleotide sequences in the sample specify the same CDR3. This chain connects TRBV29-1 to TRBJ1-2; D might be TRBD1 (6 bases). The germline V and J ends were trimmed by 6 bases and 8 bases, with 13 bases remaining between them. Germline V gives CDR1 SQVTM, CDR2 ANQGSEA. The CDR3 has 11 amino acids. Here the CDR3 DNA reads TGCAGCGTGGAACAGGGTAGCGGCTACACCTTC. It encodes CSVEQGSGYTF.